This T cell receptor (beta chain) derives from a study of CD8 T cells in ankylosing spondylitis. Study outcomes and limitations: There was reportedly significant enrichment of clones that were disease-linked in matched ankylosing spondylitis synovial fluid.

This clonotype was found many times. What it recognizes is unknown. TCRdb reprocessed the 5' RACE reads via MiXCR and lists one record per CDR3 protein. The sample yields about 300,000 distinct CDR3 sequences, approximately 10% seen once. The CDR3 sequence is 16 residues long. The germline CDR1 and CDR2 sequences are SGHDT and YYEEEE. V lost 1 base to trimming and J lost 6 bases; unmatched junction nucleotides: 6. Material: blood, either unsorted or a sorted T cell fraction (not recorded which). This receptor was taken from a female donor with ankylosing spondylitis or in good health (not recorded which). The chain has TRBV5-6 and TRBJ1-6, with 8 bases aligning to TRBD1. The CDR3 sequence: CASSLNRGDPNSPLHF. Here the CDR3 DNA reads TGTGCCAGCAGCTTGAACAGGGGGGACCCTAATTCACCCCTCCACTTT.